This TCR beta chain was captured by sequencing in a study of blood T cells in healthy people across ages. This CDR3 comprises 15 residues. With V trimmed by 5 bases and J by 4 bases, 8 bases remained unmatched. Using a J-beta primer mix together with a sample-barcoded 5' primer, a second PCR was run for roughly 7 to 12 cycles. TCRdb reprocessed the 5' RACE reads via MiXCR and lists one record per CDR3 protein. The data contain 600,000 to 800,000 distinct CDR3 sequences, 20% to 25% of them seen just once; the ten biggest clones take up around 3.4%. Per-sample PBMC isolation yielded at least 7 million cells.

The gene calls are TRBV12-3 or TRBV12-4 and TRBJ2-3; TRBD1 matches at 8 bases. The material sequenced was blood. This TCR was recovered from a man aged 65-85 years in good health. The CDR3 protein is CASSTRQGRSDTQYF. The CDR3 region has the DNA TGTGCCAGCAGTACCCGACAGGGGAGATCAGATACGCAGTATTTT.